Listed here are 7 T cell receptor beta chains from one sample, sequenced in a study of post-analysis software for immune sequencing data (dated by TCRdb to about 2015). These TCRs' antigens remain unknown. Library method: PCR. These reads were obtained on an Illumina HiSeq 2500. Unique molecular identifiers were incorporated into TCR beta cDNA libraries to reduce PCR and sequencing biases. TCRdb reran the public reads through fastp at Q25 and MiXCR, keeping productive beta chains. Every entry covers one CDR3 protein and lists the most common genes and DNA from its rows. A total of fewer than 900,000 distinct CDR3 sequences appear in this sample, around 45% of them only once. The ten largest clones take up roughly 4.9% of the sample. Beyond this particular receptor, the publication reports: Patients showed significantly higher frequencies than controls for roughly 5 TRBV segments, among them TRBV5-6, TRBV5-1 and TRBV20-1.

Sequenced: blood. The receptor source for this set is a girl between 10 and 17 years old with multiple sclerosis.

The rearrangement links TRBV3-1 to TRBJ1-2, with a tentative D call TRBD1 (5 bases). CDR1 and CDR2 (germline): LGHDT, YNNKEL (reference sequence). The CDR3 has 14 residues. V shed 1 base and J shed 4 bases, with 10 bases lying between them. DNA for the CDR3: TGTGCCAGCAGCCAAGTAGCGGGGACCTATGGCTACACCTTC. It is translated as CASSQVAGTYGYTF.

The chain employs TRBV20-1 and TRBJ2-5, with 8 bases lining up with TRBD1. The better agreement between TRBJ2-7 and the DNA end casts doubt on the J call. The CDR3 has 13 amino acids. Per the germline V gene, CDR1 is DFQATT and CDR2 is SNEGSKA (reference sequence). The CDR3 DNA reads as TGCAGTGCGCCTGGACAGGGTAGCAACGAGCAGTACTTC. Protein product: CSAPGQGSNEQYF.

The CDR3 is CASSHSLGLAGGARNEQFF. Here the CDR3 DNA reads TGTGCCAGCAGCCACAGTCTTGGACTAGCGGGAGGTGCGAGAAATGAGCAGTTCTTC. This rearrangement joins TRBV3-1 to TRBJ2-1, with 14 positions matching TRBD2. Germline CDR1 and CDR2: LGHDT and YNNKEL (reference sequence). With 3 bases clipped from V and 7 bases from J, the junction kept 14 bases outside the gene matches. The CDR3 totals 19 residues.

The rearrangement uses TRBV7-2 and TRBJ1-5, with TRBD1 matching 10 bases. The CDR3 loop spans 15 amino acids. Trimming cost V 3 bases and J 5 bases; bases outside gene matches: 4. Germline CDR1 and CDR2: SGHTA and FQGNSA. CDR3 sequence (DNA): TGTGCCAGCAGCTTGACGGACAGGGGGTATCAGCCCCAGCATTTT. As protein: CASSLTDRGYQPQHF.

The chain carries TRBV6-1 and TRBJ2-1, with TRBD1 matching over 7 bases. The V segment lost 7 bases and the J segment 0 bases; nucleotides outside the gene matches: 6. This CDR3 contains 15 residues. Germline V lookup: CDR1 MNHNS, CDR2 SASEGT. This CDR3 is CASKRTGSSYNEQFF. The CDR3 DNA reads TGTGCCAGCAAACGGACAGGATCCTCCTACAATGAGCAGTTCTTC.

V gene TRBV6-1 combines with J gene TRBJ2-1, with 8 positions matching TRBD2. The CDR3 spans 15 residues. In germline, CDR1 is MNHNS, CDR2 SASEGT. V trimming: 2 bases; J trimming: 7 bases; junction bases outside the gene matches: 7. The CDR3 sequence is CASSEKRLARNEQFF. In nucleotides, the CDR3 is TGTGCCAGCAGTGAAAAGCGACTAGCGAGGAATGAGCAGTTCTTC.

The chain links TRBV12-3 or TRBV12-4 to TRBJ2-1; D call uncertain. The V gene lost 2 bases and the J gene lost 2 bases, with 7 bases spanning the gap. The CDR3 length is 14 residues. CDR3 DNA sequence: TGTGCCAGCAGTTTAAGGGCTACCTACAATGAGCAGTTCTTC. Protein: CASSLRATYNEQFF.